This T cell receptor beta chain was observed in a study of T-cell reconstitution after alpha-beta-depleted transplantation in children. Study observations and caveats: At day 60, the high TCRbeta diversity found in some patients originated from recipient T cells and thymic progenitors that had survived. Roughly two months post-transplant, alpha-beta T cells reportedly originated from several hundred graft clones that had expanded. Among T cells one year after transplant, newly produced cells accounted for most counts and diversity.

This clonotype has ten or more counts. The antigen is not known. The junction had 2 bases not matched to a gene; V was cut back by 8 bases and J by 3 bases. This CDR3 is built from 13 residues. Germline V gene sequence: CDR1 MDHEN, CDR2 SYDVKM. For TCRbeta, the library was prepared with unique molecular identifiers. TCRdb called the PCR reads again in MiXCR, with one record for every CDR3 protein. In the table there are around 250,000 distinct CDR3 sequences, 6.5% to 10% of which are singletons. The V and J genes are TRBV28 and TRBJ2-2, with 8 positions matching TRBD2. This TCR was sampled from a male patient between 5 and 17 years old who had a stem cell transplant for acute lymphoblastic leukemia, so the T cells may come from the graft donor. The source was PBMCs, mostly from graft donor cells, collected 180 days after TCRalphabeta/CD19-depleted stem cell transplant. CDR3 nucleotide sequence: TGTGCCAGCTTAGCGGGGCACACCGGGGAGCTGTTTTTT. Encoded protein: CASLAGHTGELFF.